This T cell receptor (beta chain) originates from a study of cytomegalovirus exposure and HLA in healthy donors. PCR amplification relied on 60 Vbeta primers (plus 13 Jbeta primers). The protocol was immunoSEQ multiplex PCR, while the TCRdb copy is restricted to in-frame clones and leaves out a portion. The sample includes about 160,000 clones, about 80% of them seen just once. The study, taken as a whole, reports: An analysis that was carried out later associated 15,000 to 20,000 TCR beta sequences with HLA alleles at 0.05 false discovery rate.

This clone showed up just once. Its antigen is unknown. Germline lookup yields CDR1 SGHRS and CDR2 YFSETQ. The CDR3 has 13 amino acids. Trimming stripped 4 bases from V and 4 bases from J, with 9 bases between. The V gene is TRBV5-1, the J gene TRBJ2-4, with D maybe TRBD1 (5 bases). Sequences were obtained from PBMCs. This clonotype was sampled from a middle-aged man in good health and CMV-seronegative. DNA of the CDR3: TGCGCCAGCAGCCCCAGACAGAAAAACATTCAGTACTTC. Amino acids: CASSPRQKNIQYF.